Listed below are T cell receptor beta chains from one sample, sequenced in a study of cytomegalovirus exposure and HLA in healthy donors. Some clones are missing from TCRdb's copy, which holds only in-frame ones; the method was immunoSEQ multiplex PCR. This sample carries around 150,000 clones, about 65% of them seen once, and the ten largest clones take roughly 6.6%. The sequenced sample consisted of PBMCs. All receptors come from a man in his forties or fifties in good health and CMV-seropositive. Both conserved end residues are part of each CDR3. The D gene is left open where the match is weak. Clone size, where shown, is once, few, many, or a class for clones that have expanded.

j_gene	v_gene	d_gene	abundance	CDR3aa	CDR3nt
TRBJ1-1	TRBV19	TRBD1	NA	CASDPGQDIHAIPAFF	TGTGCCAGTGATCCGGGACAGGACATCCACGCTATCCCGGCTTTCTTT
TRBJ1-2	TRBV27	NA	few	CASSIAGTSYGYTF	TGTGCCAGCAGTATAGCCGGGACATCCTATGGCTACACCTTC
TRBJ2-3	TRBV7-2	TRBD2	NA	CASSSLSGNTQYF	TGTGCCAGCAGCTCCCTTAGCGGGAATACGCAGTATTTT
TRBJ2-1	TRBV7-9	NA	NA	CASSSGNYNEQFF	TGTGCCAGCAGCTCCGGGAACTACAATGAGCAGTTCTTC
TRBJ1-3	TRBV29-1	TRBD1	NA	CSVRDRPASGNTIYF	TGCAGCGTACGGGACAGGCCCGCCTCTGGAAACACCATATATTTT
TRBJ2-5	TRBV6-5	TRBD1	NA	CASRITGGAETQYF	TGTGCCAGCAGAATAACAGGGGGCGCGGAGACCCAGTACTTC
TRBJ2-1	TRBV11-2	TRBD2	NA	CASSLWLAGGNEQFF	TGTGCCAGCAGCTTATGGCTAGCGGGGGGTAATGAGCAGTTCTTC
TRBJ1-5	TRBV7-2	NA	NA	CASSLGGGSNQPQHF	TGTGCCAGCAGCTTAGGAGGAGGAAGCAATCAGCCCCAGCATTTT
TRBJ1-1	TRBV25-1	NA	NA	CASRHLGRFQRRVTEAFF	TGTGCCAGCAGACACCTCGGACGTTTCCAACGGAGGGTAACTGAAGCTTTCTTT
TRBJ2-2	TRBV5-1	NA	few	CASEEGGELFF	TGCGCCAGCGAGGAGGGCGGGGAGCTGTTTTTT
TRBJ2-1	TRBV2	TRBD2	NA	CASTGTSGSYNEQFF	TGTGCCAGCACCGGGACTAGCGGATCCTACAATGAGCAGTTCTTC
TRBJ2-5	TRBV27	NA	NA	CASNPGGLGETQYF	TGTGCCAGCAACCCAGGGGGGTTGGGGGAGACCCAGTACTTC
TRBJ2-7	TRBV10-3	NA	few	CAAEERQGEQYF	TGTGCCGCCGAAGAGAGGCAGGGTGAGCAGTACTTC
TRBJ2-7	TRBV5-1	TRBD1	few	CASVSGTGRNEQYF	TGCGCCAGCGTATCCGGGACAGGGCGTAACGAGCAGTACTTC
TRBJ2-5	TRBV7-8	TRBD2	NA	CASRILAGGTQETQYF	TGTGCCAGCAGAATACTAGCGGGGGGTACACAAGAGACCCAGTACTTC
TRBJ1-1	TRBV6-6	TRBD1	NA	CASTGGTGLNTEAFF	TGTGCCAGCACAGGGGGGACAGGGTTGAACACTGAAGCTTTCTTT
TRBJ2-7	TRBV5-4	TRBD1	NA	CASSHPGQGRYEQYF	TGTGCCAGCAGCCACCCCGGACAGGGGCGGTACGAACAGTACTTC
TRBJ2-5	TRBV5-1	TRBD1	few	CASRSGTGQETQYF	TGCGCCAGCAGATCCGGGACAGGCCAAGAGACCCAGTACTTC
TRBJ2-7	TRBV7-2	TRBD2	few	CASSPRVIAGDNYEQYF	TGTGCCAGCAGCCCGAGGGTCATAGCGGGGGACAACTACGAGCAGTACTTC
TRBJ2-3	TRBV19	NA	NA	CASRDPISGAPDTQYF	TGTGCCAGTAGAGACCCAATTAGCGGAGCTCCGGATACGCAGTATTTT
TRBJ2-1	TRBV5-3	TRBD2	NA	CARSLRLAGGIRSYNEQFF	TGTGCCAGAAGCTTACGGCTAGCGGGGGGTATTAGGTCCTACAATGAGCAGTTCTTC
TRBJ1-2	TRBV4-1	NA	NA	CASSQDLGGRYGYTF	TGCGCCAGCAGCCAAGATCTAGGAGGGAGGTATGGCTACACCTTC
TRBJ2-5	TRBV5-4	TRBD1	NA	CASSDGDRGNQETQYF	TGTGCCAGCAGCGATGGGGACAGGGGGAACCAAGAGACCCAGTACTTC
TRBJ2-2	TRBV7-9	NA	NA	CASSKTQYGELFF	TGTGCCAGCAGCAAGACTCAGTACGGGGAGCTGTTTTTT
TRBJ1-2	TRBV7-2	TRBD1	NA	CASSSSGQGAGGYTF	TGTGCCAGCAGCTCCTCGGGACAGGGGGCGGGTGGCTACACCTTC
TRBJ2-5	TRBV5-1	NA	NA	CASSLRGTRGETQYF	TGCGCCAGCAGTCTCAGGGGGACTCGGGGTGAGACCCAGTACTTC
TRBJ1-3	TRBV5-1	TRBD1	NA	CASSLSPGQGFGNTIYF	TGCGCCAGCAGCTTATCGCCGGGACAGGGTTTTGGAAACACCATATATTTT
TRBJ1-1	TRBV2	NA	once	CAGSGFVTEAFF	TGTGCCGGGAGCGGTTTCGTCACTGAAGCTTTCTTT
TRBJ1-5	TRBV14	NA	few	CASSQDLRGPQHF	TGTGCCAGCAGCCAAGACCTCCGGGGGCCCCAGCATTTT
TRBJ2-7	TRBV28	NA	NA	CASSFTGPSSYEQYF	TGTGCCAGCAGTTTTACAGGGCCAAGCTCCTACGAGCAGTACTTC
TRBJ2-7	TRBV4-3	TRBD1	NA	CASSQDPGGVYEQYF	TGCGCCAGCAGCCAAGACCCAGGGGGCGTCTACGAGCAGTACTTC
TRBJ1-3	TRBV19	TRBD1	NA	CASSSRGRGNTIYF	TGTGCCAGTAGTTCCAGGGGGCGAGGAAACACCATATATTTT
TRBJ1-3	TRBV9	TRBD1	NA	CASSGLLDRAQGNTIYF	TGTGCCAGCAGCGGGCTCTTGGACAGGGCTCAAGGAAACACCATATATTTT
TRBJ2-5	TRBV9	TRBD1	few	CASSPSGTGWETQYF	TGTGCCAGCAGCCCCTCGGGGACAGGGTGGGAGACCCAGTACTTC
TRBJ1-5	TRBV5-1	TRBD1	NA	CASSLEGGGQAHF	TGCGCCAGCAGCTTGGAGGGAGGGGGACAGGCACATTTT
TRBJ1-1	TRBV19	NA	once	CASSLAGDTEAFF	TGTGCCAGTAGTTTGGCGGGGGACACTGAAGCTTTCTTT
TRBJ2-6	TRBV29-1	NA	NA	CSVATGISGANVLTF	TGCAGCGTTGCAACAGGGATCTCTGGGGCCAACGTCCTGACTTTC
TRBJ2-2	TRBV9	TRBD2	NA	CASSVGTSGGGELFF	TGTGCCAGCAGCGTAGGAACTAGCGGGGGCGGGGAGCTGTTTTTT
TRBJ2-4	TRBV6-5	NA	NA	CASSSSDRSGIQYF	TGTGCCAGCAGTTCCTCGGACAGATCGGGCATTCAGTACTTC
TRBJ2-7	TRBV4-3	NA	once	CASSQDLNLGQYF	TGCGCCAGCAGCCAAGATCTAAACCTCGGGCAGTACTTC
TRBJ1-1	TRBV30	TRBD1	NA	CAWFVPGQREAFF	TGTGCCTGGTTCGTCCCGGGACAGAGAGAAGCTTTCTTT